This is a list of T cell receptor beta chains from one sample in a study of T cell responses to AZD1222 COVID-19 vaccine. Some clones are missing from TCRdb's copy, which holds only in-frame ones; the method was immunoSEQ multiplex PCR. The sample has roughly 150,000 clones, approximately 91% seen once. The sequences come from peripheral blood, collected 28 days after the second AZD1222 dose. The receptors originated from an adult who received the AZD1222 COVID-19 vaccine. CDR3s include the opening cysteine and the closing phenylalanine or tryptophan. The D gene is left open where the match is weak. Some rows have no size entry. The others give once, few or many, or a class for an expanded clone.

V gene	D gene	clone size	J gene	CDR3 length	CDR3 DNA	CDR3 protein
TRBV5-1	-	-	TRBJ2-7	14	TGCGCCAGCAGCTCCGGGACACATTCCTACGAGCAGTACTTC	CASSSGTHSYEQYF
TRBV10-1	-	few	TRBJ1-1	13	TGCGCCAGCAGTGAGAACCTAAACACTGAAGCTTTCTTT	CASSENLNTEAFF
TRBV5-1	-	-	TRBJ2-7	15	TGCGCCAGCAGCTTGGAGAGCGGCGCCCACTACGAGCAGTACTTC	CASSLESGAHYEQYF
TRBV14	-	-	TRBJ2-3	12	TGTGCCAGCAGCCAAGTTCCAGATACGCAGTATTTT	CASSQVPDTQYF
TRBV11-2	-	-	TRBJ1-1	14	TGTGCCAGCAGCTTAGTCCAAGTAGGGGGAGAAGCTTTCTTT	CASSLVQVGGEAFF
TRBV29-1	-	-	TRBJ1-5	13	TGCAGCGTTGAGCCGGGGGGGGTCCAGCCCCAGCATTTT	CSVEPGGVQPQHF
TRBV30	-	-	TRBJ2-6	14	TGTGCCTGGAGTACAGGGTCTGGGGCCAACGTCCTGACTTTC	CAWSTGSGANVLTF
TRBV7-9	-	once	TRBJ2-1	15	TGTGCCAGCAGCTTTACACAGGGCTACGGGAATGAGCAGTTCTTC	CASSFTQGYGNEQFF
TRBV7-9	-	once	TRBJ2-7	17	TGTGCCAGCAGCTCGACGGCAGGAGGTTCGTATTCCTACGAGCAGTACTTC	CASSSTAGGSYSYEQYF
TRBV6-5	-	once	TRBJ1-2	15	TGTGCCAGCACCGATCAGGCCGACAGACTCTATGGCTACACCTTC	CASTDQADRLYGYTF
TRBV28	TRBD1	-	TRBJ1-5	18	TGTGCCAGCAGTTTATTTCCGGACAGGGTGGGAGGGCATCAGCCCCAGCATTTT	CASSLFPDRVGGHQPQHF
TRBV29-1	-	once	TRBJ2-5	11	TGCAGCGGGGCTTACCAAGAGACCCAGTACTTC	CSGAYQETQYF
TRBV7-2	TRBD1	once	TRBJ2-7	15	TGTGCCAGCAGCTCCAGGGACAGGGGGCAGTACGAGCAGTACTTC	CASSSRDRGQYEQYF
TRBV12-3/TRBV12-4	-	-	TRBJ2-6	13	TGTGCCAGCAGTTACTCTGGGGCCAACGTCCTGACTTTC	CASSYSGANVLTF
TRBV5-5	-	once	TRBJ1-2	13	TGTGCCAGCAGGATAGGACAGAACTATGGCTACACCTTC	CASRIGQNYGYTF
TRBV4-2	-	-	TRBJ1-5	15	TGTGCCAGCAGCCAAGAGGTACAGGTAAGTCAGCCCCAGCATTTT	CASSQEVQVSQPQHF